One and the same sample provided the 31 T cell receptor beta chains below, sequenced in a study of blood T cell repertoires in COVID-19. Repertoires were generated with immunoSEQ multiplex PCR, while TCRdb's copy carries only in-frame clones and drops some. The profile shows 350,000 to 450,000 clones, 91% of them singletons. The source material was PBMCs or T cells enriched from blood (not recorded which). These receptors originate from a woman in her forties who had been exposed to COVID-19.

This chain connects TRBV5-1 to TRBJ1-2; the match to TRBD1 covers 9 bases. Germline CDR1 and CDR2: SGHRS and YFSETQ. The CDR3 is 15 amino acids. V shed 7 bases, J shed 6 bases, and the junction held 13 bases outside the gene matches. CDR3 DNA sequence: TGCGCCAGCCGCCCCCCGGGACAGGGACCCCATGGCTACACCTTC. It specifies CASRPPGQGPHGYTF.

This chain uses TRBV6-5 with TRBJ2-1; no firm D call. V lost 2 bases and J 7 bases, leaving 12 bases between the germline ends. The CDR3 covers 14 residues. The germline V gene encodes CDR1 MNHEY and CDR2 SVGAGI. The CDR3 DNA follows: TGTGCCAGCAGTTACATTGTGTCTGTAAATGAGCAGTTCTTC. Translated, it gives CASSYIVSVNEQFF.

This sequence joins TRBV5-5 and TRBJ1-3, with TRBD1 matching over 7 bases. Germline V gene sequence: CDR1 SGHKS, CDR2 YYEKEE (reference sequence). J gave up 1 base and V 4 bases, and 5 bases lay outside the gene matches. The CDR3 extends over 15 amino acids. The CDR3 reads CASSVSQGSGNTIYF. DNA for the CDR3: TGTGCCAGCAGCGTCTCACAGGGGTCTGGAAACACCATATATTTT. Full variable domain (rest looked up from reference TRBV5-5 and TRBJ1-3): DAGVTQSPTHLIKTRGQQVTLRCSPISGHKSVSWYQQVLGQGPQFIFQYYEKEERGRGNFPDRFSARQFPNYSSELNVNALLLGDSALYLCASSVSQGSGNTIYFGEGSWLTVV.

As DNA, the CDR3 is TGTGCCAGCAGTTACTCGAGCGGCGGGGCGGGCGAGCAGTACTTC. This sequence encodes CASSYSSGGAGEQYF. This chain links TRBV6-6 with TRBJ2-7; D may be TRBD2 (6 bases). V lost 0 bases to trimming and J lost 6 bases, with 15 bases between them. This CDR3 region has 15 residues. The germline gives CDR1 MNHNY, CDR2 SVGAGI (reference sequence).

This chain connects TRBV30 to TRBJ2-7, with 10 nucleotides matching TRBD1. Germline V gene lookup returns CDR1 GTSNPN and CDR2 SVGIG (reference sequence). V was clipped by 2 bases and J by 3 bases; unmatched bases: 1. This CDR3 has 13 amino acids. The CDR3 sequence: CAWSRTGGYEQYF. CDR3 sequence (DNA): TGTGCCTGGAGTCGGACAGGGGGCTACGAGCAGTACTTC.

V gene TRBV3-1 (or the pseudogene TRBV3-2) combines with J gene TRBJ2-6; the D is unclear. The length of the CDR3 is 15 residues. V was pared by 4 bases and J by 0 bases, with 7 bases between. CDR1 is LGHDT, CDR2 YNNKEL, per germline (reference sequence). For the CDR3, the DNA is TGTGCCAGCAGCCTTCAGGTCTCTGGGGCCAACGTCCTGACTTTC. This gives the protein CASSLQVSGANVLTF.

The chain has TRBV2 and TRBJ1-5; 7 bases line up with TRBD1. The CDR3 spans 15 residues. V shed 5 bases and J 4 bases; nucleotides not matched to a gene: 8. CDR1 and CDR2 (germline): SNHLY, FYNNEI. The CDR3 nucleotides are TGTGCCAGCAGTTTGGTGACAGGGAATAATCAGCCCCAGCATTTT. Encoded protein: CASSLVTGNNQPQHF.

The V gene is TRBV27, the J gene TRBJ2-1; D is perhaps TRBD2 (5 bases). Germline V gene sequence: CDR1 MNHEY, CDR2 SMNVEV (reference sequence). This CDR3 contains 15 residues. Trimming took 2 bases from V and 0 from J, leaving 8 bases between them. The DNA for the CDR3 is TGTGCCAGCAGTTTACGGGAAAACTCCTACAATGAGCAGTTCTTC. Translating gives CASSLRENSYNEQFF.

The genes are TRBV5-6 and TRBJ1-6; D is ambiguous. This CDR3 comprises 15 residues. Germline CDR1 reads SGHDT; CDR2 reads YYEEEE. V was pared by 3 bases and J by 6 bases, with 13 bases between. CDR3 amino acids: CASSSRLEPNSPLHF. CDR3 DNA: TGTGCCAGCAGCTCCCGGTTGGAGCCTAATTCACCCCTCCACTTT. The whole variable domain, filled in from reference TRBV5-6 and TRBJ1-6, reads DAGVTQSPTHLIKTRGQQVTLRCSPKSGHDTVSWYQQALGQGPQFIFQYYEEEERQRGNFPDRFSGHQFPNYSSELNVNALLLGDSALYLCASSSRLEPNSPLHFGNGTRLTVT.

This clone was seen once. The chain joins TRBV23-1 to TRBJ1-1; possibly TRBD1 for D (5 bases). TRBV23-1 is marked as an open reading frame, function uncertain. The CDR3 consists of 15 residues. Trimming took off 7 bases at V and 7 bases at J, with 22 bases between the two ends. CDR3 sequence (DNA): TGCGCCAGCATCTTTAACAGGAGCCACCGAGTTGAAGCTTTCTTT. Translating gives CASIFNRSHRVEAFF.

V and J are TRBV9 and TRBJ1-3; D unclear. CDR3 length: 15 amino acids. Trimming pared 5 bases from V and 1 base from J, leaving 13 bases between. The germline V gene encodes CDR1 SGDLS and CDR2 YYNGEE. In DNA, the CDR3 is TGTGCCAGCAGTTCCACCGGTGCTTCTGGAAACACCATATATTTT. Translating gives CASSSTGASGNTIYF.

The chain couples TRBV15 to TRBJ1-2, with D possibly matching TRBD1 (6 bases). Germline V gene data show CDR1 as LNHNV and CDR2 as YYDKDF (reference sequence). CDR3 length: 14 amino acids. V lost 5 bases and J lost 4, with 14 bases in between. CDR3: CATSHREASYGYTF. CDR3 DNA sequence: TGTGCCACCAGCCACAGGGAAGCCTCCTATGGCTACACCTTC.

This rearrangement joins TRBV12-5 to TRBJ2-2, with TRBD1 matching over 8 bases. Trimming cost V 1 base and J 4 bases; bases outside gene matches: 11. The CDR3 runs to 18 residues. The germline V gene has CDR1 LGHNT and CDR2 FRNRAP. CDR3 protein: CASGLAPRQGSPTGELFF. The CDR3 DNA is TGTGCTAGTGGTTTGGCCCCCCGACAGGGGAGCCCCACCGGGGAGCTGTTTTTT.

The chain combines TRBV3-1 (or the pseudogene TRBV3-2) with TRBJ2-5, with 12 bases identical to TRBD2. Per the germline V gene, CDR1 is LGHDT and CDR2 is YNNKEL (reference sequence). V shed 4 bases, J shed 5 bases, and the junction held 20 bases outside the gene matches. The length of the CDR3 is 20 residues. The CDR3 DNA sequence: TGTGCCAGCAGCCCGAGAACTCGACTAGCGGGAGTCGGGTACGTCGAGACCCAGTACTTC. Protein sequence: CASSPRTRLAGVGYVETQYF.

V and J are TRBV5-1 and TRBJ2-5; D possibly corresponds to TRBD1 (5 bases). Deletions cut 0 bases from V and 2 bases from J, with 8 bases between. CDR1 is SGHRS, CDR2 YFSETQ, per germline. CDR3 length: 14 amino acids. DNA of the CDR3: TGCGCCAGCAGCTTGGTACAGGCACAAGAGACCCAGTACTTC. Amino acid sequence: CASSLVQAQETQYF.

The CDR3 loop is CASSIQKNQPQHF. The CDR3 nucleotides read TGTGCCAGTAGTATCCAAAAAAATCAGCCCCAGCATTTT. V and J are TRBV19 and TRBJ1-5, with D uncertain. Trimming left V 3 bases short and J 4 bases short, with 7 bases between. Germline CDR1 reads LNHDA; CDR2 reads SQIVND (reference sequence). The length of the CDR3 is 13 residues.

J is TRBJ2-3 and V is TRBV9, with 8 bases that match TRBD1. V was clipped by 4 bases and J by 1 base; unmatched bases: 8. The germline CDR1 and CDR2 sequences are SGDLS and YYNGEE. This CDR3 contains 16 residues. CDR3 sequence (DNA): TGTGCCAGCAGCAGAGGGACAGGCGGGCGCACAGATACGCAGTATTTT. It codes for CASSRGTGGRTDTQYF.

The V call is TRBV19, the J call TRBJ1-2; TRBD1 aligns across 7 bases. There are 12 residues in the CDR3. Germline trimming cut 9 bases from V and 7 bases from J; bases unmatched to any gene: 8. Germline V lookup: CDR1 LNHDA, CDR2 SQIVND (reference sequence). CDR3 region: CASVGQVRGYTF. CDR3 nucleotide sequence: TGTGCCAGCGTTGGACAGGTCCGTGGCTACACCTTC.

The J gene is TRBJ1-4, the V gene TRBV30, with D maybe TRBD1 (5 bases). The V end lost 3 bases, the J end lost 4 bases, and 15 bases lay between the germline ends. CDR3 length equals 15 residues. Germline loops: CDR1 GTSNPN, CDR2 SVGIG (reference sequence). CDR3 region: CAWRATTANNEKLFF. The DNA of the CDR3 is TGTGCCTGGAGGGCGACGACAGCTAATAATGAAAAACTGTTTTTT.

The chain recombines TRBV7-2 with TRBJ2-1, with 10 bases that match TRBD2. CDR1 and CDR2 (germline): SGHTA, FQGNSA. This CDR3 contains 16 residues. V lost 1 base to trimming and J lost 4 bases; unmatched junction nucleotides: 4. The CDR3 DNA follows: TGTGCCAGCAGCTTAGGGGCTAGCGGGAGATACAATGAGCAGTTCTTC. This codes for CASSLGASGRYNEQFF.

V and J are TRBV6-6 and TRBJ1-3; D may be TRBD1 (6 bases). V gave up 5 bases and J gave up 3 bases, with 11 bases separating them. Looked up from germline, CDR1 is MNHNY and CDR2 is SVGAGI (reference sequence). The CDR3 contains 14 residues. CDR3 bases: TGTGCCAGCAGTCGATCGGACAGTGGAAACACCATATATTTT. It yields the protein CASSRSDSGNTIYF.

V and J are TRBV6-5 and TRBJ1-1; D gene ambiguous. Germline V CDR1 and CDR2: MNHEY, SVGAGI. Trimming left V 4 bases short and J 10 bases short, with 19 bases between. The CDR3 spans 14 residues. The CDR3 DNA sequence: TGTGCCAGCAGTTTACTTAAAACACAAGGAGGAGCTTTCTTT. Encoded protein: CASSLLKTQGGAFF.

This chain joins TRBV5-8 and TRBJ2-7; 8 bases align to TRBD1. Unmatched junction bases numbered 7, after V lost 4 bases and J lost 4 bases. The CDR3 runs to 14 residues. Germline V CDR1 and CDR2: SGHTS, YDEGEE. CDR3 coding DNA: TGTGCCAGCAGCCGCGGACAGGGCGGTTACGAGCAGTACTTC. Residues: CASSRGQGGYEQYF.

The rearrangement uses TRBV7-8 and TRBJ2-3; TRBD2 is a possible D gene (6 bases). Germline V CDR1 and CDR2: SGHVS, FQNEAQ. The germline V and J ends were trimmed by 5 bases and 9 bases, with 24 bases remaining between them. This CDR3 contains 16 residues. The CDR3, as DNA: TGTGCCAGCAGCCCCCCCGGGGCGGGGACCCAGACGACGCAGTATTTT. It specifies CASSPPGAGTQTTQYF.

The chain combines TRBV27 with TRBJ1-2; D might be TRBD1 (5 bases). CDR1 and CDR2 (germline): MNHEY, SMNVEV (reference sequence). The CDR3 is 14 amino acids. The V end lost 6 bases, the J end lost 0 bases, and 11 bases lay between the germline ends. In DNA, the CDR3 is TGTGCCAGCAGGGGCTCGGGGGCTAACTATGGCTACACCTTC. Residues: CASRGSGANYGYTF.

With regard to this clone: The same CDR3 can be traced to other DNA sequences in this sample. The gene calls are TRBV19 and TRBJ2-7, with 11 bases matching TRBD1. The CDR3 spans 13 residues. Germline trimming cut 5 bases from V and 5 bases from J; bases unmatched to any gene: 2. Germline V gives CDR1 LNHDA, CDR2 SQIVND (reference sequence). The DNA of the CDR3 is TGTGCCAGTAGTCGGGACAGGGGGGACGAGCAGTACTTC. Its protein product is CASSRDRGDEQYF.

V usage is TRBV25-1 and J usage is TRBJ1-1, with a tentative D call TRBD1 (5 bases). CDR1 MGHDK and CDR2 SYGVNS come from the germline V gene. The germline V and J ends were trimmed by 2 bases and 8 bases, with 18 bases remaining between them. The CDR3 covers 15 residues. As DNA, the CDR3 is TGTGCCAGCAGTGAACGCGGGGGGGGTCAGTTGGAAGCTTTCTTT. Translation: CASSERGGGQLEAFF.

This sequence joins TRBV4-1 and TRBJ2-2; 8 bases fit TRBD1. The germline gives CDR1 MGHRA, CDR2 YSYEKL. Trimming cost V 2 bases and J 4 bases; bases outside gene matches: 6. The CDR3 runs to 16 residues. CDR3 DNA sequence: TGCGCCAGCAGCCAAACCAGGGGGCGCGGCACCGGGGAGCTGTTTTTT. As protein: CASSQTRGRGTGELFF.

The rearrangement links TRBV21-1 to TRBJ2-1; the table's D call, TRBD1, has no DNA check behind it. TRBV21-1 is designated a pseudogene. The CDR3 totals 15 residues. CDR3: CASSNRGYGYNEQFF. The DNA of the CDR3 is TGTGCCAGCAGCAACAGGGGGTACGGGTACAATGAGCAGTTCTTC.

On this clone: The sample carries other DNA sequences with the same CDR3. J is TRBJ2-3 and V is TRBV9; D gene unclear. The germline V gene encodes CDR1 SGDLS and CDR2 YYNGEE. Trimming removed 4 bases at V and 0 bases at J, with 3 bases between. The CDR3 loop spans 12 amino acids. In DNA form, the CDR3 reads TGTGCCAGCAGCCCAAGCACAGATACGCAGTATTTT. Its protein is CASSPSTDTQYF. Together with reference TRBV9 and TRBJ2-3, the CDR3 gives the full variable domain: DSGVTQTPKHLITATGQRVTLRCSPRSGDLSVYWYQQSLDQGLQFLIQYYNGEERAKGNILERFSAQQFPDLHSELNLSSLELGDSALYFCASSPSTDTQYFGPGTRLTVL.

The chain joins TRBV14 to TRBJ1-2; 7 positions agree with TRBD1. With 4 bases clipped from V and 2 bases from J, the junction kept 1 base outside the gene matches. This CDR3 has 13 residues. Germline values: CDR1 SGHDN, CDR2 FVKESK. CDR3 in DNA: TGTGCCAGCAGCCGCAGGGGGAACTATGGCTACACCTTC. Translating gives CASSRRGNYGYTF. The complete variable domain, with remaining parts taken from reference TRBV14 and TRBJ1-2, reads EAGVTQFPSHSVIEKGQTVTLRCDPISGHDNLYWYRRVMGKEIKFLLHFVKESKQDESGMPNNRFLAERTGGTYSTLKVQPAELEDSGVYFCASSRRGNYGYTFGSGTRLTVV.